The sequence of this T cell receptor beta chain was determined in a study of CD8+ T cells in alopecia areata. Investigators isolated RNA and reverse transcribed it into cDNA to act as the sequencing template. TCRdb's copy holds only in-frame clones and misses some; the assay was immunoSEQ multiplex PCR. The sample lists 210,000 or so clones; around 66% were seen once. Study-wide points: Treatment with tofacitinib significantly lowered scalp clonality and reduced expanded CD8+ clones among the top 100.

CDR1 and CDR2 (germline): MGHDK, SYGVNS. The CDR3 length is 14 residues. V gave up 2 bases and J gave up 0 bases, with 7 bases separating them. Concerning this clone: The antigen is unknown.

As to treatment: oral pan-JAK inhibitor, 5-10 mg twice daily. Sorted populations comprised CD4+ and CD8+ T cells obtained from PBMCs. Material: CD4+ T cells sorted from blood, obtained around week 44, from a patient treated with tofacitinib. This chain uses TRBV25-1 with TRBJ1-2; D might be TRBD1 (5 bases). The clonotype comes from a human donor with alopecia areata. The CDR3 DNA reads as TGTGCCAGCAGTGAAGGGGGGACTAACTATGGCTACACCTTC. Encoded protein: CASSEGGTNYGYTF.